This T cell receptor beta chain was obtained from a study of cytomegalovirus exposure and HLA in healthy donors. Broader study findings: Other equally common chains were less clonally expanded than HLA-associated TCR beta chains, a later analysis showed. Researchers reported from a later analysis that most CMV-associated TCR beta chains appeared HLA-restricted. Later analysis identified a missense DCLRE1C variant that was linked to TCR beta V- and J-gene trimming.

Note on this clone: Its antigen is still unknown.

Primers for the PCR totalled 60 Vbeta and 13 Jbeta. Sequencing was performed with immunoSEQ multiplex PCR; in TCRdb, only in-frame clones are kept and a portion is missing. The sample lists roughly 100,000 clones; around 82% were seen once. Per germline, CDR1 MNHNS and CDR2 SASEGT. The CDR3 consists of 15 residues. Losses at the gene ends were 4 bases for V and 5 bases for J; bases not matched to a gene: 7. The chain is built from TRBV6-1 and TRBJ1-1, with 10 bases that match TRBD1. The sequence was collected from a man between 50 and 59 years old in good health and CMV-seronegative. Sequenced input: PBMCs. CDR3 in DNA: TGTGCCAGCAGTGGACAGACAGGGGGCACGACTGAAGCTTTCTTT. Amino acids: CASSGQTGGTTEAFF.